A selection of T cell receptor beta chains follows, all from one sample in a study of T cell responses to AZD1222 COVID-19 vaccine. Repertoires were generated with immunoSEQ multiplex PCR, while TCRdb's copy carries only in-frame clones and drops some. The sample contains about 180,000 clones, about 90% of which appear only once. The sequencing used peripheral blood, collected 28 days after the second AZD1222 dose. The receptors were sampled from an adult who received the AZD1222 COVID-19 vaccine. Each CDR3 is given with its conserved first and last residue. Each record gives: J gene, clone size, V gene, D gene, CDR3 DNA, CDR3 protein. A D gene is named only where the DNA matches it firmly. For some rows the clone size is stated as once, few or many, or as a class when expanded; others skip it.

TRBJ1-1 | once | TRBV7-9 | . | TGTGCCAGCAGAGCCGAGGGTTCAGGGAAGGGCACTGAAGCTTTCTTT | CASRAEGSGKGTEAFF
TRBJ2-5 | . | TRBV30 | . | TGTGCCTGGAGTGACAGGGAAATCTGGCAGACCCAGTACTTC | CAWSDREIWQTQYF
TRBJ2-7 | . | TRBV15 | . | TGTGCCACCAGCAGTTCCATCGACTCCTACGAGCAGTACTTC | CATSSSIDSYEQYF
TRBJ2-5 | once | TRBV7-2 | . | TGTGCCAGCAGCTTAGTTAACAACAATGGCGCAGAGACCCAGTACTTC | CASSLVNNNGAETQYF
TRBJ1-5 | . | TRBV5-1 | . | TGCGCCAGCAGGTGGGGAGATAGCAATCAGCCCCAGCATTTT | CASRWGDSNQPQHF
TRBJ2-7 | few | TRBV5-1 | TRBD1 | TGCGCCAGCAGCATCGCCGGGACAGGGCTTTACGAGCAGTACTTC | CASSIAGTGLYEQYF
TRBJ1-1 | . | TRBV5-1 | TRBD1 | TGCGCCAGCAGCTTGGAGGGACAGGGGGCGCCGTACACTGAAGCTTTCTTT | CASSLEGQGAPYTEAFF
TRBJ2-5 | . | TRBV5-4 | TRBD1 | TGTGCCAGCAGCTCGGGACAGGGGGGGGAGACCCAGTACTTC | CASSSGQGGETQYF
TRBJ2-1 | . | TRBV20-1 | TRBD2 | TGCAGTGCTAGTTCGCTAGCGGGATTTGACTTCAATGAGCAGTTCTTC | CSASSLAGFDFNEQFF
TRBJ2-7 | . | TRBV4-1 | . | TGCGCCAGCAGCCAACTGGGACGTGGGGCCTACGAGCAGTACTTC | CASSQLGRGAYEQYF
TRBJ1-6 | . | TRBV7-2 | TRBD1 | TGTGCCAGCAGCCCAGGACAGGGCTCTAGCTCACCCCTCCACTTT | CASSPGQGSSSPLHF
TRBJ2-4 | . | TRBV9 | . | TGTGCCAGCAGCGCAGGCCCCAGTGTGGGCAAAAACATTCAGTACTTC | CASSAGPSVGKNIQYF
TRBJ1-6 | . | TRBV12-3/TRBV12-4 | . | TGTGCCAGCAGTTCTGGCCCTAATTCACCCCTCCACTTT | CASSSGPNSPLHF
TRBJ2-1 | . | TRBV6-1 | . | TGTGCCAGCAGTGACTGGGACGGCAGCTCCTACAATGAGCAGTTCTTC | CASSDWDGSSYNEQFF
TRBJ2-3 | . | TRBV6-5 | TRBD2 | TGTGCCAGCAGTTACCGGGAGGCAGATACGCAGTATTTT | CASSYREADTQYF
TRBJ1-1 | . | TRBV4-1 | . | TGCGCCAGCAGCCAACATGAGAGGGGGGACACTGAAGCTTTCTTT | CASSQHERGDTEAFF
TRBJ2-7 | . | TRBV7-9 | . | TGTGCCAGCAGCTTAGGAATCGAGCAGTACTTC | CASSLGIEQYF
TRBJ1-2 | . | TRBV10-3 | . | TGTGCCATCAGTGAGTCTGGTACGTTCAAGGGGTTTGGCTACACCTTC | CAISESGTFKGFGYTF
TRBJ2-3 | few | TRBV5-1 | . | TGCGCCAGCAGCGGCGGGGACCACCATACGCAGTATTTT | CASSGGDHHTQYF
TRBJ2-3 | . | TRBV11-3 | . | TGTGCCAGCAGCTTAGCGGGGGGCGGAGATACGCAGTATTTT | CASSLAGGGDTQYF
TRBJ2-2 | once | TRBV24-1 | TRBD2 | TGTGCCACCACGGCGGCGGGAGGGAACACCGGGGAGCTGTTTTTT | CATTAAGGNTGELFF
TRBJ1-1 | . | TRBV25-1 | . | TGTGCCAGCAGTGAATTTGGAGAGAGTACAAAGATGGGGACTGAAGCTTTCTTT | CASSEFGESTKMGTEAFF
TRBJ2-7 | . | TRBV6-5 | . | TGTGCCAGCAGTCCGACAGCTAGCCCCTACGAGCAGTACTTC | CASSPTASPYEQYF
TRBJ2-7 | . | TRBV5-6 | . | TGTGCCAGCAGCAACCCCGCCCGGCGCGAGCAGTACTTC | CASSNPARREQYF
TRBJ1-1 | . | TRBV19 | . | TGTGCCAGTAGTATATCCACCGCGAGAGGCACTGAAGCTTTCTTT | CASSISTARGTEAFF
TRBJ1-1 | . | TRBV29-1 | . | TGCAGCGTTGAACGGGCAATGAACACTGAAGCTTTCTTT | CSVERAMNTEAFF
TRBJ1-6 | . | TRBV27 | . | TGTGCCAGCAGTTTACTCTTCGCAAACCATTCACCCCTCCACTTT | CASSLLFANHSPLHF
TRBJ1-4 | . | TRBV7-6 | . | TGTGCCAGCAGCTTAGCCTTGCAGGCTAATGAAAAACTGTTTTTT | CASSLALQANEKLFF